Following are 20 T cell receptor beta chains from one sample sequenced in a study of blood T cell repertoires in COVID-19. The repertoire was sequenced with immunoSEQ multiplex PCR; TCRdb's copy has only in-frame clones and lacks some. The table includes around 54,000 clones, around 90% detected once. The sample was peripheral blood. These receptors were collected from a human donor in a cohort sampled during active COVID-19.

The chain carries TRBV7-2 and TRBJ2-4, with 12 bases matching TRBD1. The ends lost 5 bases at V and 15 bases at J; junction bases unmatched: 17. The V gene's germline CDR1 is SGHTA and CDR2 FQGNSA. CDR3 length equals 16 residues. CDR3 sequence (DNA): TGTGCCAGCAGCCCTGGGACAGGGGGCGGGAGGAGCGGAAGGTACTTC. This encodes CASSPGTGGGRSGRYF.

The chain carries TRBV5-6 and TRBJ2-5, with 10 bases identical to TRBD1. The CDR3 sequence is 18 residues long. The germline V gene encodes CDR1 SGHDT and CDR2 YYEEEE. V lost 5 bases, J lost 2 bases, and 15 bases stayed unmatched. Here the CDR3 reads CASRFDRGRWYGQETQYF. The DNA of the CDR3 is TGTGCCAGCAGATTTGACAGGGGGCGGTGGTATGGACAAGAGACCCAGTACTTC. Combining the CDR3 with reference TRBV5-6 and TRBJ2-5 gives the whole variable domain DAGVTQSPTHLIKTRGQQVTLRCSPKSGHDTVSWYQQALGQGPQFIFQYYEEEERQRGNFPDRFSGHQFPNYSSELNVNALLLGDSALYLCASRFDRGRWYGQETQYFGPGTRLLVL.

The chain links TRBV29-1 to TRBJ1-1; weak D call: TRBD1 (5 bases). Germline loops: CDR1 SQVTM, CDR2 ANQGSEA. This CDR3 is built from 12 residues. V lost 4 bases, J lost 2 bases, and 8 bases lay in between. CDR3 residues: CSVGDSNTEAFF. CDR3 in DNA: TGCAGCGTTGGCGACAGCAACACTGAAGCTTTCTTT.

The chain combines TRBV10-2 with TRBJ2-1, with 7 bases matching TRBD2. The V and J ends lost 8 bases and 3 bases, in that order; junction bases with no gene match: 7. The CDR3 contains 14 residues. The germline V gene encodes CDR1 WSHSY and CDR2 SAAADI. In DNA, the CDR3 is TGCGCCAGCGGGACTACTAGGAGCTACAATGAGCAGTTCTTC. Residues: CASGTTRSYNEQFF.

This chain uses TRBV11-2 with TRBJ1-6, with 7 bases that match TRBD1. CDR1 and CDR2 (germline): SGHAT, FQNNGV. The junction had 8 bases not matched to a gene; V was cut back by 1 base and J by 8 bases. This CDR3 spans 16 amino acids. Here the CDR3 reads CASSLVLQGIYSPLHF. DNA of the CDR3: TGTGCCAGCAGCTTAGTTTTACAGGGGATCTATTCACCCCTCCACTTT.

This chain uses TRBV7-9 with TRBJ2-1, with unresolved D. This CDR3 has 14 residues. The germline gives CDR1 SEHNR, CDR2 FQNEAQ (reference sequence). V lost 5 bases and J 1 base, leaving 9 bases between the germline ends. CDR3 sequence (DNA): TGTGCCAGCAGCCCTGCGTGGTCCTACAATGAGCAGTTCTTC. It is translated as CASSPAWSYNEQFF. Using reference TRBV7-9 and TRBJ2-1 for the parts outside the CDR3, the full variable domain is DTGVSQNPRHKITKRGQNVTFRCDPISEHNRLYWYRQTLGQGPEFLTYFQNEAQLEKSRLLSDRFSAERPKGSFSTLEIQRTEQGDSAMYLCASSPAWSYNEQFFGPGTRLTVL.

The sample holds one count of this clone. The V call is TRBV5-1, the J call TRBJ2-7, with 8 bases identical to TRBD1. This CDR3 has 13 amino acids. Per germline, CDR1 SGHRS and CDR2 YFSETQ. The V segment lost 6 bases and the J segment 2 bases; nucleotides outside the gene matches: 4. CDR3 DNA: TGCGCCAGCACTTCACAGGGGGCCTACGAGCAGTACTTC. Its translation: CASTSQGAYEQYF.

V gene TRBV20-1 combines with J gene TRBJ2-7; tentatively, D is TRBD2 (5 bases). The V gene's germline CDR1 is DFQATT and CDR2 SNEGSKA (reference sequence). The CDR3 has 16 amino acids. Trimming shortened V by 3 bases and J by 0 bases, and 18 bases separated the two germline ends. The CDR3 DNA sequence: TGCAGTGCTAGTACCAGTGTAGGGCGGGTCTCCTACGAGCAGTACTTC. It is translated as CSASTSVGRVSYEQYF.

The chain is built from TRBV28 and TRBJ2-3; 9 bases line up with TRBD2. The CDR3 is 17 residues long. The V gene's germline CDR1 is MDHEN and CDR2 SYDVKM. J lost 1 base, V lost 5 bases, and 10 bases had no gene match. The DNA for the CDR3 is TGTGCCAGCAGTCACCTCGGGGCGGGAGGGGGCACAGATACGCAGTATTTT. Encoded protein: CASSHLGAGGGTDTQYF.

CDR3 nucleotide sequence: TGTGCCAGCAGCAGACAGGGGAATCAGCCCCAGCATTTT. Translating it yields CASSRQGNQPQHF. V usage is TRBV7-2 and J usage is TRBJ1-5; 8 bases match TRBD1. Germline values: CDR1 SGHTA, CDR2 FQGNSA. V gave up 5 bases and J gave up 4 bases; unmatched junction bases: 1. The CDR3 length is 13 residues. The entire variable domain, with the rest obtained from reference TRBV7-2 and TRBJ1-5, is as follows: GAGVSQSPSNKVTEKGKDVELRCDPISGHTALYWYRQSLGQGLEFLIYFQGNSAPDKSGLPSDRFSAERTGGSVSTLTIQRTQQEDSAVYLCASSRQGNQPQHFGDGTRLSIL.

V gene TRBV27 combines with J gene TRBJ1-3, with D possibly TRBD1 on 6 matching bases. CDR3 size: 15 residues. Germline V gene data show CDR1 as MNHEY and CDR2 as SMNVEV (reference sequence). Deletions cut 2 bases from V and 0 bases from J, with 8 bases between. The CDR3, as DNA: TGTGCCAGCAGTTTAGAGGGGGACTCTGGAAACACCATATATTTT. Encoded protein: CASSLEGDSGNTIYF.

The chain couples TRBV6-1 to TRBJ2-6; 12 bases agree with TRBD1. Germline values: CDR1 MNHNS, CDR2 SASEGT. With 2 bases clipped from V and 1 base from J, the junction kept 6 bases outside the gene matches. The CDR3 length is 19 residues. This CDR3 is CASSEMGTGGFSGANVLTF. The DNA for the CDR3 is TGTGCCAGCAGTGAAATGGGGACAGGGGGCTTTTCTGGGGCCAACGTCCTGACTTTC.

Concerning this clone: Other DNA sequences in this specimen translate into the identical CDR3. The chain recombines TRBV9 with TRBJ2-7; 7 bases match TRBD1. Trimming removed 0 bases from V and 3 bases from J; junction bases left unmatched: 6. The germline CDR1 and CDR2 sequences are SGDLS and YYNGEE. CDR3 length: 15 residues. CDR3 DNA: TGTGCCAGCAGCGTAGGTTCAGGGGGTAACTACGAGCAGTACTTC. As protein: CASSVGSGGNYEQYF.

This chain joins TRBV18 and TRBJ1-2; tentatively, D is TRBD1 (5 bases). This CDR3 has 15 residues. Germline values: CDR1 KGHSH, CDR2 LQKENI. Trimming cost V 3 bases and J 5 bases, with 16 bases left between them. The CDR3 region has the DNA TGTGCCAGCTCACCTGTGGAAGGGGCTGAGTATGGCTACACCTTC. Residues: CASSPVEGAEYGYTF.

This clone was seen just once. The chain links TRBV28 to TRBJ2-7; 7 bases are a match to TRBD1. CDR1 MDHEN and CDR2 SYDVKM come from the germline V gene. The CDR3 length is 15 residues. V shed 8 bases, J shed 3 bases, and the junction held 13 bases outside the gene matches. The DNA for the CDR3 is TGTGCCAGCCCCCCTAGGGGACAGCGATACTACGAGCAGTACTTC. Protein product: CASPPRGQRYYEQYF.

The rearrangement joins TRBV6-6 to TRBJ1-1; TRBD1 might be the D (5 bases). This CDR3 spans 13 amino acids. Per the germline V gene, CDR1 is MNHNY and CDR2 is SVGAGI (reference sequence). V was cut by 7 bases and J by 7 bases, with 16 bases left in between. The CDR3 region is CASTVNTGHEAFF. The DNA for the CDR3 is TGTGCCAGCACCGTTAATACAGGACATGAAGCTTTCTTT.

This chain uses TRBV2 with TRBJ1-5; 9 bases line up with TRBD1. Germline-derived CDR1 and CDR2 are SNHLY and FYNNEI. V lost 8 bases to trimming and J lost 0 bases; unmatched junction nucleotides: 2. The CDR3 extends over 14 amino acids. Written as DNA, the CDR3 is TGTGCCAGCCGGGACAGGGTTAGCAATCAGCCCCAGCATTTT. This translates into CASRDRVSNQPQHF.

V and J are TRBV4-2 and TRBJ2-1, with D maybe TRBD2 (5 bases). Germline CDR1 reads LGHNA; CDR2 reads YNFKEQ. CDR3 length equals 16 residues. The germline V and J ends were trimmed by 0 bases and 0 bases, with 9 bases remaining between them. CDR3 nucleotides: TGTGCCAGCAGCCAAGATGAAGCGGCCTCCTACAATGAGCAGTTCTTC. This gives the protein CASSQDEAASYNEQFF.

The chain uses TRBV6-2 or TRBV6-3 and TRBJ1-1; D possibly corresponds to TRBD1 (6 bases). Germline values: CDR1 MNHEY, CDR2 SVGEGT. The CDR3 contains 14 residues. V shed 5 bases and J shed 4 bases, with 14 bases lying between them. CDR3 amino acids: CASSPPQGPTEAFF. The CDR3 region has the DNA TGTGCCAGCAGTCCGCCGCAGGGGCCCACTGAAGCTTTCTTT.

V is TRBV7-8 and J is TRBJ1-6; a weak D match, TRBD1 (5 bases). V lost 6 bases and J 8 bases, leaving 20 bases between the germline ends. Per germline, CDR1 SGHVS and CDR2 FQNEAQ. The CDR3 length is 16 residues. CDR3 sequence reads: CASRDQKSGGYSPLHF. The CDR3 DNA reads TGTGCCAGCAGGGATCAGAAGTCGGGGGGTTATTCACCCCTCCACTTT.